The 2 T cell receptor beta chains in this list originate from one sample, sequenced in a study of blood T cells in healthy people across ages. A second PCR of roughly 7 to 11 cycles used a sample-barcoded 5' primer and a J-beta primer mix. TCRdb called the 5' RACE reads again in MiXCR, with one record for every CDR3 protein. The sample shows around 1.5 million distinct CDR3 sequences, approximately 32% of them seen only once. The sequenced sample consisted of blood. The source of these receptors is a woman in her 30s in good health.

This clonotype was picked up a small number of times. The V call is TRBV7-6, the J call TRBJ2-7; D is possibly TRBD2 (5 bases). Germline V CDR1 and CDR2: SGHVS, FNYEAQ. Trimming took off 4 bases at V and 2 bases at J, with 9 bases between the two ends. The CDR3 totals 13 residues. Here the CDR3 reads CASSSGFPYEQYF. The CDR3 region has the DNA TGTGCCAGCAGCTCGGGATTTCCCTACGAGCAGTACTTC.

This clonotype was counted many times. The chain carries TRBV4-1 and TRBJ2-1, with a tentative D call TRBD2 (6 bases). Germline V lookup: CDR1 MGHRA, CDR2 YSYEKL. Trimming took 3 bases from V and 7 from J, leaving 10 bases between them. The CDR3 length is 13 residues. The CDR3 is CASSHSSENEQFF. CDR3 DNA sequence: TGCGCCAGCAGCCATTCTAGCGAAAATGAGCAGTTCTTC.